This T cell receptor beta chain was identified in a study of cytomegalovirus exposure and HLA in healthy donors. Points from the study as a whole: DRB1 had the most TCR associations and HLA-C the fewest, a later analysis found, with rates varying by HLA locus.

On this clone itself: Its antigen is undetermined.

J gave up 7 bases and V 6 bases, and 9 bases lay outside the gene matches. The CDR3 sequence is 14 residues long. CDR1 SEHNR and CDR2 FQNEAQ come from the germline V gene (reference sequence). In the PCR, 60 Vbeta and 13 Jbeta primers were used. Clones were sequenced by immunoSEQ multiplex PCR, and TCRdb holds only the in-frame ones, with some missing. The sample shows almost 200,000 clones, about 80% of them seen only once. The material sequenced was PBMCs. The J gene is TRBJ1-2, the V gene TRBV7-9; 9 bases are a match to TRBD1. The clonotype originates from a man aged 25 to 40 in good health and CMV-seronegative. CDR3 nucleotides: TGTGCCAGCAGATCCTTAGGACAGGGGTCTGGCTACACCTTC. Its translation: CASRSLGQGSGYTF. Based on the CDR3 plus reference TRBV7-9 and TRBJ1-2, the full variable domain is DTGVSQNPRHKITKRGQNVTFRCDPISEHNRLYWYRQTLGQGPEFLTYFQNEAQLEKSRLLSDRFSAERPKGSFSTLEIQRTEQGDSAMYLCASRSLGQGSGYTFGSGTRLTVV.